This record concerns one T cell receptor beta chain sequence. Antigen unknown. This specimen comes from a study of blood T cells in healthy people across ages. The use of a sample-barcoded 5' primer and a J-beta primer mix characterized a second PCR of roughly 7 to 11 cycles. Researchers report that a template-switch adaptor with 12 random nucleotides tagged each cDNA molecule. TCRdb processed the 5' RACE reads anew with MiXCR; each CDR3 protein has one entry. The sample consists of approximately 800,000 distinct CDR3 sequences, approximately 60% of them appearing once. The study's findings and limits: Strong correlation was found linking TCR beta diversity to naive T cell percentage. Versus aged donors, long-lived donors had higher diversity and more naive CD4+ cells.

All donors came from Russia, were Caucasian and healthy, and spanned ages roughly 6 to 95. The J segment lost 0 bases and the V segment lost 4 bases, leaving 4 bases of the junction unmatched. CDR3 length equals 15 residues. Germline V gene sequence: CDR1 DFQATT, CDR2 SNEGSKA (reference sequence). What was sequenced was blood. The sequence was collected from a man in his forties in good health. The genes are TRBV20-1 and TRBJ2-1; 9 nucleotides match TRBD2. CDR3 sequence: CSATSGIVSYNEQFF. CDR3 coding DNA: TGCAGTGCTACTAGCGGGATCGTCTCCTACAATGAGCAGTTCTTC.